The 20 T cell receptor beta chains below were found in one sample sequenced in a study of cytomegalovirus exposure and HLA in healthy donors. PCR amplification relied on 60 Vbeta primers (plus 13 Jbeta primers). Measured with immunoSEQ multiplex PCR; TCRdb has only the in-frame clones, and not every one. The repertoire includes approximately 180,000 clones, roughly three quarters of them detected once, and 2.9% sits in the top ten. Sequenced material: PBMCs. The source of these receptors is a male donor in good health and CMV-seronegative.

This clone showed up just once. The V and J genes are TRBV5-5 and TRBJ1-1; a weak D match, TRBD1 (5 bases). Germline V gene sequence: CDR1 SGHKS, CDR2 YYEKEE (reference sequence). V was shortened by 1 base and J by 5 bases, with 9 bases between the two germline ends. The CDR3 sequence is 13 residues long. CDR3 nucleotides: TGTGCCAGCAGCTTGAGGGAGGGGACTGAAGCTTTCTTT. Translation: CASSLREGTEAFF.

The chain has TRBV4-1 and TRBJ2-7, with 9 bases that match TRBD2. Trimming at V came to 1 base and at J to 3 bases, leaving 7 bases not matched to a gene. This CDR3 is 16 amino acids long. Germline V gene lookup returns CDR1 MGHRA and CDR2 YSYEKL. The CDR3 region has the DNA TGCGCCAGCAGCCAAGGAGCTAGCGGGGATCACTACGAGCAGTACTTC. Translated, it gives CASSQGASGDHYEQYF.

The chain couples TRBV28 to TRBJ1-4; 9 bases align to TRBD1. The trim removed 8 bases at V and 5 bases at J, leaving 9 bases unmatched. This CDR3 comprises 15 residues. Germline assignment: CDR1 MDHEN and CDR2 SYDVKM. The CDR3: CASGPSTGGNEKLFF. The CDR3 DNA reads TGTGCCAGCGGACCGTCGACAGGGGGGAATGAAAAACTGTTTTTT.

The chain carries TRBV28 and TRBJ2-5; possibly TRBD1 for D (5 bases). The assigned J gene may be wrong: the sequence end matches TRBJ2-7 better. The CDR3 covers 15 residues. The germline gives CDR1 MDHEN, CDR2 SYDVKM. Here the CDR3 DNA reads TGTGCCAGCAGTTTAGGGCCAGGGCTCTCCTACGAGCAGTACTTC. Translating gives CASSLGPGLSYEQYF.

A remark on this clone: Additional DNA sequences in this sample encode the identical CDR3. CDR3 sequence: CASSLPGQTEAFF. The CDR3 DNA is TGTGCCAGCAGCTTACCCGGACAGACTGAAGCTTTCTTT. The chain is built from TRBV28 and TRBJ1-1; tentative D call: TRBD1 (6 bases). There are 13 residues in the CDR3. With 6 bases removed from V and 5 bases from J, the gap between germline ends came to 13 bases. Per germline, CDR1 MDHEN and CDR2 SYDVKM.

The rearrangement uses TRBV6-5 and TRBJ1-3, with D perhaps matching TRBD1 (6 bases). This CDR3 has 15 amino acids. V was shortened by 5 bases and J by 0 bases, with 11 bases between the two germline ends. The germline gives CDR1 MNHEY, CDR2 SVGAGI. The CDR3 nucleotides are TGTGCCAGCAGTCAAGACAGGCTCTCTGGAAACACCATATATTTT. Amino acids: CASSQDRLSGNTIYF.

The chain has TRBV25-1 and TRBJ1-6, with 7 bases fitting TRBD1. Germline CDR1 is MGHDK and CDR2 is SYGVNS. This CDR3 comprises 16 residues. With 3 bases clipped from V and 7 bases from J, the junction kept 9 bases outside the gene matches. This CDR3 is CASSDHGQVWNSPLHF. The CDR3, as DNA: TGTGCCAGCAGTGATCATGGACAGGTGTGGAATTCACCCCTCCACTTT.

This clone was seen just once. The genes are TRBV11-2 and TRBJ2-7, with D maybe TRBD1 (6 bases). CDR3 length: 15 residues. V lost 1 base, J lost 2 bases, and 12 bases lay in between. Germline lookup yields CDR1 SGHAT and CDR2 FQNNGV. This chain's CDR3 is CASSLVRTAPYEQYF. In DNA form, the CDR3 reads TGTGCCAGCAGCTTAGTCCGGACAGCACCCTACGAGCAGTACTTC.

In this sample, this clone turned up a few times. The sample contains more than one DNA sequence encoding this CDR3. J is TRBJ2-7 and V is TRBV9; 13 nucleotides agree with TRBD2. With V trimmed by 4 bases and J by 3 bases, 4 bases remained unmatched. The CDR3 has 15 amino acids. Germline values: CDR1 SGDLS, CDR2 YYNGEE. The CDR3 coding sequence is TGTGCCAGCAGCCCCCGGACTAGCGGGAGCTACGAGCAGTACTTC. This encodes CASSPRTSGSYEQYF.

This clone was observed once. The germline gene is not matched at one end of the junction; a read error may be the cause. As DNA, the CDR3 is TGTTCCAGCAGCGCTCACAGGCGAACCACTGAAGCTTTCTTT. Amino acids: CSSSAHRRTTEAFF. The chain employs TRBV7-9 and TRBJ1-1, with a possible D match to TRBD1 (5 bases). This CDR3 has 14 amino acids. Germline V CDR1 and CDR2: SEHNR, FQNEAQ (reference sequence).

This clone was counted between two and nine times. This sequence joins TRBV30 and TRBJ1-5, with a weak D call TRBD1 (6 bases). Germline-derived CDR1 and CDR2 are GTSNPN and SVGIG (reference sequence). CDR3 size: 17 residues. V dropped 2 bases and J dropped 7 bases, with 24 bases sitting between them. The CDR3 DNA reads TGTGCCTGGAGTCGGGGGGGCGCCGGGGTCCAGGGACAGCCCCAGCATTTT. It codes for CAWSRGGAGVQGQPQHF.

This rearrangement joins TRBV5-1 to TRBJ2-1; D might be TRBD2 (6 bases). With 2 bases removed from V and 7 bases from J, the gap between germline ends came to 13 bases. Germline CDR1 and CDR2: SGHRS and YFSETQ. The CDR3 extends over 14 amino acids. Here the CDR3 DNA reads TGCGCCAGCAGCTTTGGGACTGGCGAGAATGAGCAGTTCTTC. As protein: CASSFGTGENEQFF.

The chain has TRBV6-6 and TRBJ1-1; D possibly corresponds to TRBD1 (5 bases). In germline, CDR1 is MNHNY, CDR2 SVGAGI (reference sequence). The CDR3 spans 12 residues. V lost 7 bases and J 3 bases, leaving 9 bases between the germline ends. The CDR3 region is CASKGYDTEAFF. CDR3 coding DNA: TGTGCCAGCAAGGGGTATGACACTGAAGCTTTCTTT.

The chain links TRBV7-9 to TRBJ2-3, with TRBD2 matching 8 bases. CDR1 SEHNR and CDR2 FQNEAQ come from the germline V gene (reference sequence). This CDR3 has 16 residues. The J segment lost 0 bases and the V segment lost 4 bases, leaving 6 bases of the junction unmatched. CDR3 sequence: CASSSREGRSTDTQYF. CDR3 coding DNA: TGTGCCAGCAGCTCCCGGGAGGGGAGGAGCACAGATACGCAGTATTTT. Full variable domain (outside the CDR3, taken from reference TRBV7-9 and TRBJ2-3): DTGVSQNPRHKITKRGQNVTFRCDPISEHNRLYWYRQTLGQGPEFLTYFQNEAQLEKSRLLSDRFSAERPKGSFSTLEIQRTEQGDSAMYLCASSSREGRSTDTQYFGPGTRLTVL.

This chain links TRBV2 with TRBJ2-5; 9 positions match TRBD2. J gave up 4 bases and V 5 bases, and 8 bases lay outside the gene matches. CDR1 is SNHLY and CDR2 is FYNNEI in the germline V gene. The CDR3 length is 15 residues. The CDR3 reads CASSLAGVRGETQYF. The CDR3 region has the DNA TGTGCCAGCAGTTTAGCGGGAGTCAGGGGAGAGACCCAGTACTTC.

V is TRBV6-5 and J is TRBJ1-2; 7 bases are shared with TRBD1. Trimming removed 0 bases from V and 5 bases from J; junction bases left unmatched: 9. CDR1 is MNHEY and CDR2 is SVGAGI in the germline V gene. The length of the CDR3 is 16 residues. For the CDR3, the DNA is TGTGCCAGCAGTTACTCGAGAGGCTCAGGGGGATATGGCTACACCTTC. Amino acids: CASSYSRGSGGYGYTF.

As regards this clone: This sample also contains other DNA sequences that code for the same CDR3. CDR3 in amino acids: CASSLGGGETQYF. CDR3 DNA: TGTGCCAGCAGCTTAGGAGGGGGCGAGACCCAGTACTTC. This chain joins TRBV11-2 and TRBJ2-5, with TRBD1 matching 7 bases. After removal of 1 base from V and 5 bases from J, the junction contained 1 base not matched to a gene. CDR3 size: 13 residues. CDR1 is SGHAT and CDR2 is FQNNGV in the germline V gene.

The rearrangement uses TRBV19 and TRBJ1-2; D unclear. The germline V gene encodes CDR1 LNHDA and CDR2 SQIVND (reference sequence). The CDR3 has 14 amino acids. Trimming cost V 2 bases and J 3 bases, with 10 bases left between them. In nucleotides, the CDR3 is TGTGCCAGTAGTATACCTGGGCTGGACTATGGCTACACCTTC. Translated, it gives CASSIPGLDYGYTF.

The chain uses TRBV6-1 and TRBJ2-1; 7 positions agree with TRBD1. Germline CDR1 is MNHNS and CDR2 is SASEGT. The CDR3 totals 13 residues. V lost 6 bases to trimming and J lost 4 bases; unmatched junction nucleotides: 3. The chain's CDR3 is CASRGQDYNEQFF. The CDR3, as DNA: TGTGCCAGCAGAGGACAGGATTACAATGAGCAGTTCTTC.

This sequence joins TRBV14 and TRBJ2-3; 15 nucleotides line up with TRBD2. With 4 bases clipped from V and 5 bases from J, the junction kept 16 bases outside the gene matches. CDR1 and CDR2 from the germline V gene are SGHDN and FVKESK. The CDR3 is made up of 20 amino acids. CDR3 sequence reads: CASSPAPGLAGGRGEDTQYF. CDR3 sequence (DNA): TGTGCCAGCAGCCCGGCACCGGGACTAGCGGGAGGAAGGGGTGAAGATACGCAGTATTTT.